The T cell receptor (beta chain) under discussion was sequenced for a study of tumour-infiltrating T cells in Burkitt lymphoma. Turning to the study itself: Overall and progression-free survival were predicted by productive clonality.

Germline V gives CDR1 SQVTM, CDR2 ANQGSEA. The CDR3 runs 10 residues. V gave up 2 bases and J gave up 4 bases, with 2 bases separating them. The protocol was immunoSEQ multiplex PCR, while the TCRdb copy is restricted to in-frame clones and leaves out a portion. The data contain around 15,000 clones, about 77% of them singletons. Material for sequencing was tumor tissue. V and J are TRBV29-1 and TRBJ2-5, with unresolved D. The receptor was derived from a human donor with diffuse large B-cell lymphoma. This chain's CDR3 is CSVERETQYF. The DNA for the CDR3 is TGCAGCGTTGAACGAGAGACCCAGTACTTC.